A single sample gave rise to the 6 T cell receptor beta chains below, sequenced in a study of T cell repertoires in aging, cancer and after chemotherapy. Peripheral blood genomic DNA, not sorted cells or RNA, was the template. Multiplex touch-down PCR with TRB-A/B primers amplified rearranged V-D-J TRB sequences. TCRdb used MiXCR to reprocess the multiplex PCR reads, holding one entry per CDR3 protein. The sample lists about 5,400 distinct CDR3 sequences, 30% to 40% occurring once. Sequencing was carried out using blood. The receptors come from a human donor in good health.

This clonotype is judged medium-sized. The rearrangement links TRBV29-1 to TRBJ1-5; no definite D call. The V end lost 6 bases, the J end lost 1 base, and 10 bases lay between the germline ends. This CDR3 comprises 13 residues. Germline V gives CDR1 SQVTM, CDR2 ANQGSEA. CDR3 region: CSVSERSNQPQHF. The CDR3 DNA follows: TGCAGCGTCTCGGAGAGGAGCAATCAGCCCCAGCATTTT.

The chain employs TRBV15 and TRBJ2-4, with 9 bases that match TRBD1. The CDR3 is 15 amino acids. The V and J ends lost 5 bases and 9 bases, in that order; junction bases with no gene match: 11. The germline V gene encodes CDR1 LNHNV and CDR2 YYDKDF (reference sequence). The CDR3 loop is CATSDTGQGDVIQYF. CDR3 nucleotide sequence: TGTGCCACCAGCGATACGGGACAGGGCGATGTCATTCAGTACTTC.

Remarks on this clonotype: Compared with germline, one end of the junction differs, possibly owing to a read error. The chain joins TRBV6-6 to TRBJ2-2; possibly TRBD1 for D (6 bases). This CDR3 is 15 amino acids long. Per the germline V gene, CDR1 is MNHNY and CDR2 is SVGAGI (reference sequence). The CDR3 DNA is TGTGCCAGCAGTGACTCAGGGGCGAACACCGGGGAGCTGTTTTTT. This codes for CASSDSGANTGELFF.

J is TRBJ2-5 and V is TRBV20-1; 10 bases are shared with TRBD2. Germline trimming cut 3 bases from V and 0 bases from J; bases unmatched to any gene: 7. The germline V gene encodes CDR1 DFQATT and CDR2 SNEGSKA (reference sequence). The CDR3 loop spans 16 amino acids. The CDR3 is CSASGWSGGDQETQYF. Written as DNA, the CDR3 is TGCAGTGCTAGCGGGTGGAGCGGGGGGGACCAAGAGACCCAGTACTTC.

This clonotype was observed a handful of times. The rearrangement joins TRBV4-3 to TRBJ1-5, with a weak D call TRBD1 (5 bases). CDR3 length: 14 amino acids. Trimming pared 2 bases from V and 4 bases from J, leaving 9 bases between. CDR1 and CDR2 from the germline V gene are LGHNA and YSLEER. The CDR3 nucleotides read TGCGCCAGCAGCCAATCCGGGACGAATCAGCCCCAGCATTTT. This encodes CASSQSGTNQPQHF.

This clonotype is labeled medium-sized. This chain connects TRBV19 to TRBJ1-2; a possible D gene is TRBD1 (6 bases). The CDR3 contains 13 residues. Germline CDR1 is LNHDA and CDR2 is SQIVND (reference sequence). Trimming took off 6 bases at V and 3 bases at J, with 11 bases between the two ends. The CDR3 region has the DNA TGTGCCAGTAGGGTTGGACAGCACTATGGCTACACCTTC. It translates to CASRVGQHYGYTF.